These T cell receptor beta chains were read from a single sample in a study of blood T cells in healthy people across ages. TCRdb reprocessed the 5' RACE reads with MiXCR, giving one entry per CDR3 protein. The table includes 700,000 or so distinct CDR3 sequences, about 24% detected once. Sequencing input: blood. The receptors here all came from a man between 65 and 85 years old in good health. The conserved cysteine and the conserved F or W are not part of the CDR3 here.

v_call	j_call	cdr3_aa
TRBV4-1	TRBJ1-3	ASSQDRGFSGNTIY
TRBV7-2	TRBJ1-1	ASSLLALNTEAF
TRBV5-1	TRBJ2-2	ASSLNRGPGELF
TRBV28	TRBJ2-7	ASSLPWSGQY
TRBV5-1	TRBJ1-6	ASSLVPGRSDHSPLH
TRBV28	NA	ASRASRGEQY
TRBV2	TRBJ1-1	ASRLDTHTEAF
TRBV20-1	TRBJ2-3	SATRDTDTQY
TRBV12-3/TRBV12-4	TRBJ1-2	ASSARRAANYGYT
TRBV20-1	TRBJ1-2	SARDVSYGYT
TRBV3-1	TRBJ2-7	ASGVRSSYEQY
TRBV29-1	TRBJ2-6	SGRFSGANVLT
TRBV5-1	TRBJ1-2	ASSQETDNYGYT
TRBV20-1	NA	SASIDSWSYEQY
TRBV10-3	TRBJ1-2	AISALFKGVQFNYGYT
TRBV12-3/TRBV12-4	TRBJ1-2	ASSPDRGGYGYT
TRBV7-9	TRBJ1-1	ASSLDGRGTEAF
TRBV29-1	TRBJ1-1	SGRMNTEAF
TRBV6-2/TRBV6-3	TRBJ2-1	ASSPEGRPYNEQF
TRBV5-1	TRBJ2-5	ASSLDGTVSSETQY
TRBV29-1	TRBJ2-3	SVDGTSGRSITDTQY
TRBV11-2	TRBJ1-2	ASSLERDSHYGYT
TRBV29-1	TRBJ2-3	SVEREPAHAQY
TRBV24-1	TRBJ2-1	ATQGHDGNEQF
TRBV5-8	TRBJ2-5	ASSPVAGEETQY
TRBV7-9	TRBJ2-2	ASSSGQGASGELF
TRBV20-1	TRBJ1-5	SARVSTGGVQPQH
TRBV7-3	TRBJ2-1	ASSAGGLAGIEQF
TRBV20-1	TRBJ2-5	SAKGPGKTQY
TRBV12-3/TRBV12-4	TRBJ1-2	ASSLRDRGLGYGYT
TRBV6-5	TRBJ2-2	ASKKGGLNTGELF
TRBV21-1	TRBJ1-1	ASSNVVIDGGPGDTEAF
TRBV10-3	TRBJ1-1	AISNDRSVAEAF
TRBV6-5	TRBJ2-4	ASSPAPGNIQY
TRBV7-2	TRBJ2-1	ASSLGGTYSYNEQF
TRBV28	TRBJ1-5	ASNIGGGKGNQPQH
TRBV5-1	TRBJ2-7	ASSLDRVSYEQY
TRBV6-1	TRBJ1-4	ASSESGAFSEKLF
TRBV7-9	TRBJ2-1	ASSVTSGTYNEQF
TRBV28	TRBJ2-3	ASSPPGSGGTDTQY
TRBV5-1	TRBJ1-1	ASSLDTGDTEAF
TRBV12-3/TRBV12-4	TRBJ2-3	ASSLTRGGARWADTQY
TRBV6-1	TRBJ2-5	ASMTLLSGSGETQY